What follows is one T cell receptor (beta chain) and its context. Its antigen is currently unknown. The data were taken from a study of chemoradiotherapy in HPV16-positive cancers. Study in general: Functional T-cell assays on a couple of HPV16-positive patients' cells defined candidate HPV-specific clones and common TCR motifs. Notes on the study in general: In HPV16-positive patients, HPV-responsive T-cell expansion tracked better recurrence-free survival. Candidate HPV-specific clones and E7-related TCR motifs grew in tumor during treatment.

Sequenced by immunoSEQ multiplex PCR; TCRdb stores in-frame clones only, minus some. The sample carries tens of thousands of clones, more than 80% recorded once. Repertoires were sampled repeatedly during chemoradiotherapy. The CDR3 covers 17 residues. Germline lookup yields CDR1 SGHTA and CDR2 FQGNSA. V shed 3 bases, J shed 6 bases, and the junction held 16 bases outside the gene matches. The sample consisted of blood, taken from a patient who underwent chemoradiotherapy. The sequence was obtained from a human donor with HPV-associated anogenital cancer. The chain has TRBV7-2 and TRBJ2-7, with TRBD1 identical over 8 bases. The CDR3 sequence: CASSFYLQGVGASEQYF. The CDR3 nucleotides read TGTGCCAGCAGCTTCTATCTACAGGGGGTAGGGGCCTCCGAGCAGTACTTC.